These 15 T cell receptor beta chains were all obtained from the same sample, sequenced in a study of T cell repertoires in cytomegalovirus infection. MiXCR, applied by TCRdb to the reads, yields one record per CDR3 protein. Among 100,000 to 150,000 distinct CDR3 sequences listed, approximately 30% were seen once. Which antigens these TCRs recognize remains unknown. Here the sequenced sample was CD8+ T cells from cultured PBMCs, taken from culture after CMV antigen stimulation. These receptors were collected from a human donor in good health (CMV status not recorded). Some clones in this sample may be carry-over from other donors' samples.

This clonotype was seen ten or more times. This chain links TRBV7-9 with TRBJ1-6, with 10 bases fitting TRBD1. The junction had 6 bases not matched to a gene; V was cut back by 1 base and J by 9 bases. CDR1 is SEHNR, CDR2 FQNEAQ, per germline (reference sequence). The CDR3 consists of 16 residues. CDR3 DNA sequence: TGTGCCAGCAGCTTAGGACAGGGGGCAATAGGTTCACCCCTCCACTTT. Its translation: CASSLGQGAIGSPLHF.

This chain joins TRBV28 and TRBJ2-2, with D possibly being TRBD1 (6 bases). Germline lookup yields CDR1 MDHEN and CDR2 SYDVKM. The CDR3 is made up of 18 amino acids. Trimming cost V 5 bases and J 4 bases, with 23 bases left between them. This chain's CDR3 is CASSLDRRGQMGTGELFF. CDR3 DNA: TGTGCCAGCAGTCTGGACAGAAGGGGTCAGATGGGCACCGGGGAGCTGTTTTTT.

This clonotype was recorded many times. This chain uses TRBV6-6 with TRBJ1-1; D possibly corresponds to TRBD1 (5 bases). The CDR3 is 14 residues long. The germline V gene encodes CDR1 MNHNY and CDR2 SVGAGI (reference sequence). Trimming cost V 1 base and J 7 bases, with 13 bases left between them. The CDR3 coding sequence is TGTGCCAGCAGTTACTACCTTGAGACAGATGAAGCTTTCTTT. Translating gives CASSYYLETDEAFF.

By frequency in the sample, this clonotype is medium-sized. This chain connects TRBV10-2 to TRBJ2-5; 11 nucleotides match TRBD2. V gave up 6 bases and J gave up 4 bases; unmatched junction bases: 10. There are 16 residues in the CDR3. Germline values: CDR1 WSHSY, CDR2 SAAADI. The CDR3: CASRGPSGGPGETQYF. CDR3 in DNA: TGCGCCAGCAGAGGGCCTAGCGGGGGGCCGGGAGAGACCCAGTACTTC.

This clonotype has just a few counts. The chain employs TRBV20-1 and TRBJ2-1; D is unclear. The CDR3 runs to 12 residues. Germline CDR1 reads DFQATT; CDR2 reads SNEGSKA (reference sequence). Trimming took 6 bases from V and 10 from J, leaving 16 bases between them. The CDR3 bases are TGCAGTGCCAGCTTCACCGCCTTGGAGCAGTTCTTC. Translation gives CSASFTALEQFF.

DNA of the CDR3: TGTGCCAGCAGTGAGAATGGGGACCCCTACAATGAGCAGTTCTTC. The encoded protein is CASSENGDPYNEQFF. The chain joins TRBV6-4 to TRBJ2-1; D is perhaps TRBD1 or TRBD2 (5 bases each). The CDR3 contains 15 residues. V lost 3 bases and J lost 2, with 11 bases in between. Germline V CDR1 and CDR2: MRHNA, SNTAGT.

The genes are TRBV12-3 or TRBV12-4 and TRBJ2-1; no firm D call. This CDR3 has 12 amino acids. Trimming pared 1 base from V and 6 bases from J, leaving 4 bases between. CDR3 sequence (DNA): TGTGCCAGCAGTTTAGGTATCAATGAGCAGTTCTTC. As protein: CASSLGINEQFF.

The gene calls are TRBV29-1 and TRBJ2-7; D call uncertain. Trimming shortened V by 8 bases and J by 6 bases, and 17 bases separated the two germline ends. This CDR3 spans 12 amino acids. The germline V gene encodes CDR1 SQVTM and CDR2 ANQGSEA. DNA for the CDR3: TGCAGCATCCGACAAGTCGGTGTCGAGCAGTACTTC. It encodes CSIRQVGVEQYF.

The chain combines TRBV4-2 with TRBJ1-1; TRBD1 might be the D (5 bases). V dropped 3 bases and J dropped 10 bases, with 21 bases sitting between them. Germline V gives CDR1 LGHNA, CDR2 YNFKEQ. This CDR3 comprises 15 residues. The CDR3 bases are TGTGCCAGCAGCCAGGACCGCCGGGGGGGAAAAGGAGCTTTCTTT. Translation: CASSQDRRGGKGAFF.

The chain uses TRBV7-6 and TRBJ1-1, with D possibly being TRBD1 (5 bases). Per the germline V gene, CDR1 is SGHVS and CDR2 is FNYEAQ. The CDR3 length is 16 residues. V was clipped by 1 base and J by 1 base, with 13 bases between them. The CDR3 region is CASSLEAGGTNTEAFF. CDR3 nucleotide sequence: TGTGCCAGCAGCTTAGAAGCTGGGGGTACGAACACTGAAGCTTTCTTT. Together with reference TRBV7-6 and TRBJ1-1, the CDR3 gives the full variable domain: GAGVSQSPRYKVTKRGQDVALRCDPISGHVSLYWYRQALGQGPEFLTYFNYEAQQDKSGLPNDRFSAERPEGSISTLTIQRTEQRDSAMYRCASSLEAGGTNTEAFFGQGTRLTVV.

The chain has TRBV18 and TRBJ2-7; the match to TRBD1 covers 8 bases. Trimming removed 0 bases from V and 2 bases from J; junction bases left unmatched: 3. The CDR3 consists of 15 residues. The germline CDR1 and CDR2 sequences are KGHSH and LQKENI. CDR3 protein: CASSPPSQGAYEQYF. In DNA form, the CDR3 reads TGTGCCAGCTCACCACCCTCACAGGGGGCCTACGAGCAGTACTTC.

The gene calls are TRBV6-6 and TRBJ2-2; 9 bases match TRBD1. This CDR3 has 15 amino acids. Germline V gene lookup returns CDR1 MNHNY and CDR2 SVGAGI (reference sequence). J lost 1 base, V lost 10 bases, and 7 bases had no gene match. CDR3 sequence reads: CATEMTGGNTGELFF. In nucleotides, the CDR3 is TGTGCCACTGAAATGACAGGGGGGAACACCGGGGAGCTGTTTTTT.

This clonotype has only a few counts. The chain joins TRBV6-1 to TRBJ1-1, with D uncertain. The CDR3 totals 16 residues. Trimming stripped 0 bases from V and 0 bases from J, with 11 bases between. The germline gives CDR1 MNHNS, CDR2 SASEGT. The CDR3 region is CASSEATHAMNTEAFF. DNA of the CDR3: TGTGCCAGCAGTGAAGCCACCCACGCCATGAACACTGAAGCTTTCTTT.

The chain combines TRBV19 with TRBJ1-2; tentative D call: TRBD1 (6 bases). Germline lookup yields CDR1 LNHDA and CDR2 SQIVND (reference sequence). This CDR3 contains 15 residues. V was trimmed by 5 bases and J by 8 bases, leaving 21 bases between them. The CDR3 spells CASSRPGDTLEGYTF. For the CDR3, the DNA is TGTGCCAGTAGTCGCCCCGGGGACACTTTGGAGGGCTACACCTTC. The full variable domain, its missing parts supplied by reference TRBV19 and TRBJ1-2, is DGGITQSPKYLFRKEGQNVTLSCEQNLNHDAMYWYRQDPGQGLRLIYYSQIVNDFQKGDIAEGYSVSREKKESFPLTVTSAQKNPTAFYLCASSRPGDTLEGYTFGSGTRLTVV.

This clonotype was seen a few times. The chain uses TRBV7-6 and TRBJ2-1, with TRBD2 identical over 12 bases. V lost 2 bases and J lost 5; bases outside the gene matches: 10. CDR3 length: 18 residues. CDR1 is SGHVS and CDR2 is FNYEAQ in the germline V gene. CDR3 amino acids: CASSLPREGLAGDNEQFF. The CDR3 bases are TGTGCCAGCAGCTTACCACGGGAGGGACTAGCGGGTGACAATGAGCAGTTCTTC.